The T cell receptor beta chain under discussion was sequenced for a study of blood T cell repertoires in COVID-19. Study information: COVID-19 samples from acute and convalescent phases originated in the United States, Italy and Spain.

The ends lost 3 bases at V and 4 bases at J; junction bases unmatched: 4. Germline CDR1 is LNHNV and CDR2 is YYDKDF (reference sequence). The CDR3 length is 14 residues. Original processing notes: Nucleated cell counts were estimated from reference gene primer amplification. TCRdb's copy holds only in-frame clones and misses some; the assay was immunoSEQ multiplex PCR. V and J calls and clone size come straight from that table; D and trimming were deduced from the DNA. This table holds more than 350,000 clones, just under 90% found once. Sequenced: PBMCs or T cells enriched from blood (not recorded which). The gene calls are TRBV15 and TRBJ2-7, with 9 bases lining up with TRBD1. This TCR derives from a woman in her fifties or sixties who had recovered from COVID-19. The CDR3 DNA follows: TGTGCCACCAGCAGCGGACAGGGGTCGTACGAGCAGTACTTC. Protein: CATSSGQGSYEQYF.